This T cell receptor (beta chain) was sequenced in a study of CD8+CD57+ T cells in acquired aplastic anemia. For the study at large: An average of roughly 3 ug of DNA was obtained from sorted CD4+ and CD8+ cells. General observations from the study: Overlap between patients and controls comprised about 28 CD8+ CDR3 sequences.

Selection for sequencing was limited to patients who had shown CD8+CD57+ cell expansion by flow cytometry. As a group, the patients uniformly had severe acquired aplastic anemia. No patient had been given any therapy when blood was sampled. This clonotype was counted at least ten times. Its antigen is not identified. CDR3 and TCR beta VDJ profiling relied on a genomic DNA template. TCRdb processed the reads anew with MiXCR; each CDR3 protein has one entry. The table records around 430,000 distinct CDR3 sequences, around 30% of them present only once. The TCR sequence derives from a human donor with aplastic anemia. Sequencing was carried out using sorted CD4+, CD8+, or CD8+CD57+ T cells (not recorded which) from PBMCs.

The CDR3 DNA sequence: TGTGCCATCAGCAGGACTAGCGGGATCTCCTACAATGAGCAGTTCTTC. As protein: CAISRTSGISYNEQFF. This chain connects TRBV10-3 to TRBJ2-1; TRBD2 matches at 12 bases. Trimming removed 6 bases from V and 0 bases from J; junction bases left unmatched: 3. CDR1 ENHRY and CDR2 SYGVKD come from the germline V gene. The CDR3 spans 16 residues.